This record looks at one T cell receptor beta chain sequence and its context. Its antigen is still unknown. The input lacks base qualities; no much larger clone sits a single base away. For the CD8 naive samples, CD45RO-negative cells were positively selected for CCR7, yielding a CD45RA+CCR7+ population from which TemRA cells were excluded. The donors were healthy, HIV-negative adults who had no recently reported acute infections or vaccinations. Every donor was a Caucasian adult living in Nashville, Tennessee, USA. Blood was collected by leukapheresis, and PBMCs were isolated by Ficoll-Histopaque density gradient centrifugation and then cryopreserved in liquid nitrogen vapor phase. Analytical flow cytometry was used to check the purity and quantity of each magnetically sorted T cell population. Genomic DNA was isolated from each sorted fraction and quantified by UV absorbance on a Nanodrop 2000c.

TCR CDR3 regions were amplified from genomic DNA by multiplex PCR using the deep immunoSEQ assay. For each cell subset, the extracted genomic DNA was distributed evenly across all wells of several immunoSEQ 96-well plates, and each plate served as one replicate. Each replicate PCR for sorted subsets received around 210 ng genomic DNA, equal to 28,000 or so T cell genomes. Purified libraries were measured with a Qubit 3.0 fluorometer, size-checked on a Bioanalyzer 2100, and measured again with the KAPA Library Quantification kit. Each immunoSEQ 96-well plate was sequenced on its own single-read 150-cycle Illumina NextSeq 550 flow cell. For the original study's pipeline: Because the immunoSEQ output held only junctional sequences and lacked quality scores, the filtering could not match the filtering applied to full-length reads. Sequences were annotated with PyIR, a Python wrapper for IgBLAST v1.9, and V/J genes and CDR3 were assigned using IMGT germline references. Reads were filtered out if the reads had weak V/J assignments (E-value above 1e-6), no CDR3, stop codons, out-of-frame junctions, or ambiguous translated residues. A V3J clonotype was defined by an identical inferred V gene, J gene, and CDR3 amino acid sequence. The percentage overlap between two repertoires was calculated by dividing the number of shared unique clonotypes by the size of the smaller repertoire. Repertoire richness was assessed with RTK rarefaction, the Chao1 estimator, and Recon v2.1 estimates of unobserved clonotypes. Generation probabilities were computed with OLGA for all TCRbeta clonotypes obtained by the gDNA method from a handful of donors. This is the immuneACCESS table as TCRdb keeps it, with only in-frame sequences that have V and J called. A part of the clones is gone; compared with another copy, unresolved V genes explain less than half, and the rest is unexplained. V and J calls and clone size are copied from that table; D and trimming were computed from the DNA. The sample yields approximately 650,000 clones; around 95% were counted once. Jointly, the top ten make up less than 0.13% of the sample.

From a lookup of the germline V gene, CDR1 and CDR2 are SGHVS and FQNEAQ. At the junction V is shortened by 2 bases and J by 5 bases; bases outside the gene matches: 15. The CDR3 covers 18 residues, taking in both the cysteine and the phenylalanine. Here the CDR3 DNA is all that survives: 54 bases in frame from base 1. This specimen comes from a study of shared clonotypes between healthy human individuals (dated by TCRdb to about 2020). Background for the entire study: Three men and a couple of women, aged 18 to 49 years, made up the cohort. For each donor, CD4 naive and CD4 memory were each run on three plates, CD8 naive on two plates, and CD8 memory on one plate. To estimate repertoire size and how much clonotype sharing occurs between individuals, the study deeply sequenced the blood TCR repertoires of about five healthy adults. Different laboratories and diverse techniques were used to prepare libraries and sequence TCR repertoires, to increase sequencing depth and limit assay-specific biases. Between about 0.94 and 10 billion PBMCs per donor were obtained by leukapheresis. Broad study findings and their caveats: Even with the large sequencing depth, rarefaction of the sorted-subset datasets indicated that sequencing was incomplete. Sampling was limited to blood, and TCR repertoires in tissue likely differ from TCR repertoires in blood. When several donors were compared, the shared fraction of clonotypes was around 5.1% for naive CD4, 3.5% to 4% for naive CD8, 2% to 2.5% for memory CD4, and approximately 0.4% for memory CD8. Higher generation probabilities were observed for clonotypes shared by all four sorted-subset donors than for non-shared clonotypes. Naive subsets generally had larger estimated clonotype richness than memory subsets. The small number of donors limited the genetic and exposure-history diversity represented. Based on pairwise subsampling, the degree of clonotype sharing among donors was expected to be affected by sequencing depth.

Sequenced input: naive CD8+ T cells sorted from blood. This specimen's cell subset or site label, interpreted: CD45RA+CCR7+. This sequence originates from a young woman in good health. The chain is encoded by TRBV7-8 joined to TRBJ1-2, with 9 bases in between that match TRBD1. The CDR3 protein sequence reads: CASSLQGQGRKGLYGYTF. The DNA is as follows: TGTGCCAGCAGCTTACAGGGACAGGGCCGAAAAGGGCTTTATGGCTACACCTTC.